The 25 T cell receptor beta chains listed next were all sequenced from one sample in a study of blood T cell repertoires in COVID-19. Repertoires were generated with immunoSEQ multiplex PCR, while TCRdb's copy carries only in-frame clones and drops some. In the table there are approximately 400,000 clones, around 88% of which are singletons. Sequencing input: peripheral blood. These receptors originate from a woman aged 45-65 years with COVID-19, enrolled during active disease.

The V and J genes are TRBV28 and TRBJ2-1; the match to TRBD1 covers 8 bases. V lost 6 bases, J lost 3 bases, and 13 bases stayed unmatched. The CDR3 has 17 amino acids. Germline CDR1 reads MDHEN; CDR2 reads SYDVKM. The CDR3 region has the DNA TGTGCCAGCAGCCCCTTAAGGACAGGGAGGAACTACAATGAGCAGTTCTTC. It yields the protein CASSPLRTGRNYNEQFF.

The CDR3 coding sequence is TGTGCCTGGAGTTTGACAGGGGTTGAAGCTTTCTTT. It codes for CAWSLTGVEAFF. This chain connects TRBV30 to TRBJ1-1; 8 positions match TRBD1. The trim removed 2 bases at V and 7 bases at J, leaving 3 bases unmatched. This CDR3 contains 12 residues. CDR1 is GTSNPN and CDR2 is SVGIG in the germline V gene (reference sequence).

The chain couples TRBV7-9 to TRBJ1-1; 9 nucleotides line up with TRBD1. The CDR3 extends over 12 amino acids. Trimming at V came to 11 bases and at J to 0 bases, leaving 1 base not matched to a gene. CDR1 is SEHNR, CDR2 FQNEAQ, per germline (reference sequence). CDR3: CAGQGMNTEAFF. CDR3 sequence (DNA): TGTGCCGGACAGGGGATGAACACTGAAGCTTTCTTT.

The rearrangement links TRBV4-1 to TRBJ2-7; possibly TRBD1 for D (7 bases). Germline V gene sequence: CDR1 MGHRA, CDR2 YSYEKL. The CDR3 has 15 amino acids. The V end was cut by 1 base, the J end by 4 bases, with 14 bases between. The CDR3 nucleotides are TGCGCCAGCAGCCAAGGCGGGACAGCCTTTTACGAGCAGTACTTC. It is translated as CASSQGGTAFYEQYF.

The J gene is TRBJ1-2, the V gene TRBV5-1; tentative D call: TRBD1 (6 bases). V was shortened by 4 bases and J by 4 bases, with 14 bases between the two germline ends. The length of the CDR3 is 14 residues. Germline CDR1 is SGHRS and CDR2 is YFSETQ. The CDR3 region is CASSPRKDSYGYTF. The CDR3 region has the DNA TGCGCCAGCAGCCCCCGTAAGGACAGCTATGGCTACACCTTC.

The V and J genes are TRBV6-5 and TRBJ1-1; the D gene is possibly TRBD1 (5 bases). Germline V gives CDR1 MNHEY, CDR2 SVGAGI. Trimming stripped 2 bases from V and 10 bases from J, with 8 bases between. The CDR3 runs 11 residues. As DNA, the CDR3 is TGTGCCAGCAGTTACGGGGGGGTAGCTTTCTTT. Protein product: CASSYGGVAFF.

The rearrangement links TRBV5-1 to TRBJ1-3, with 9 bases fitting TRBD1. Germline CDR1 SGHRS, CDR2 YFSETQ. CDR3 size: 14 residues. Trimming cost V 3 bases and J 2 bases; bases outside gene matches: 0. This CDR3 is CASSWTGAGNTIYF. The CDR3 DNA sequence: TGCGCCAGCAGCTGGACAGGGGCTGGAAACACCATATATTTT.

V gene TRBV5-1 combines with J gene TRBJ1-2; TRBD1 agrees at 9 bases. The CDR3 sequence is 13 residues long. V was pared by 4 bases and J by 8 bases, with 6 bases of the junction left unmatched. Looked up from germline, CDR1 is SGHRS and CDR2 is YFSETQ. As DNA, the CDR3 is TGCGCCAGCAGCCTCTATGGACAGGGGGGCTACACCTTC. It translates to CASSLYGQGGYTF.

V is TRBV6-4 and J is TRBJ2-7; possibly TRBD2 for D (6 bases). Germline V lookup: CDR1 MRHNA, CDR2 SNTAGT. The CDR3 is 15 residues long. Trimming left V 8 bases short and J 0 bases short, with 17 bases between. In DNA, the CDR3 is TGTGCCAGCGGTCTTTGGGGGGATTACTCCTACGAGCAGTACTTC. Its translation is CASGLWGDYSYEQYF.

The V call is TRBV5-1, the J call TRBJ1-1, with D possibly matching TRBD1 (6 bases). CDR1 is SGHRS and CDR2 is YFSETQ in the germline V gene. CDR3 length: 14 amino acids. With 0 bases removed from V and 4 bases from J, the gap between germline ends came to 10 bases. The CDR3 nucleotides read TGCGCCAGCAGCTTGGCCTCAGGGGCCACTGAAGCTTTCTTT. This encodes CASSLASGATEAFF.

This chain uses TRBV11-2 with TRBJ1-1, with D tentatively TRBD1 (6 bases). The CDR3 totals 15 residues. Between the trimmed V and J ends, which lost 5 bases and 5 bases, there was a span of 18 bases. Germline V gene lookup returns CDR1 SGHAT and CDR2 FQNNGV. This CDR3 reads CASSPGGAKGTEAFF. CDR3 sequence (DNA): TGTGCCAGCAGCCCGGGGGGGGCGAAAGGGACTGAAGCTTTCTTT.

This chain connects TRBV28 to TRBJ1-1; unclear D gene. There are 12 residues in the CDR3. CDR1 is MDHEN and CDR2 is SYDVKM in the germline V gene. V was shortened by 5 bases and J by 5 bases, with 9 bases between the two germline ends. The CDR3 nucleotides read TGTGCCAGCAGTCCCACGCGGACTGAAGCTTTCTTT. Its protein is CASSPTRTEAFF.

The chain carries TRBV4-2 and TRBJ1-1; maybe TRBD1 (5 bases). Germline V gives CDR1 LGHNA, CDR2 YNFKEQ. The ends were cut back, 0 bases at V and 9 bases at J, with 8 bases in the middle. The CDR3 extends over 12 amino acids. CDR3 in DNA: TGTGCCAGCAGCCAAGAGGCAGGGCAAGCTTTCTTT. This sequence encodes CASSQEAGQAFF.

V usage is TRBV7-8 and J usage is TRBJ2-1, with 15 bases lining up with TRBD2. The V gene's germline CDR1 is SGHVS and CDR2 FQNEAQ. V lost 4 bases to trimming and J lost 12 bases; unmatched junction nucleotides: 7. This CDR3 comprises 15 residues. CDR3: CASSYGTSGGMGQFF. As DNA, the CDR3 is TGTGCCAGCAGCTACGGGACTAGCGGGGGGATGGGGCAGTTCTTC. The whole variable domain, filled in from reference TRBV7-8 and TRBJ2-1, reads GAGVSQSPRYKVAKRGQDVALRCDPISGHVSLFWYQQALGQGPEFLTYFQNEAQLDKSGLPSDRFFAERPEGSVSTLKIQRTQQEDSAVYLCASSYGTSGGMGQFFGPGTRLTVL.

The chain is built from TRBV5-1 and TRBJ1-1, with a weak D call TRBD1 (5 bases). The CDR3 length is 16 residues. Trimming removed 0 bases at V and 4 bases at J, with 16 bases between. CDR1 is SGHRS and CDR2 is YFSETQ in the germline V gene. Here the CDR3 DNA reads TGCGCCAGCAGCTTGGCCCTCGTAAGGGGTGGCACTGAAGCTTTCTTT. Protein sequence: CASSLALVRGGTEAFF.

Worth noting for this clone: Other DNA sequences of this sample code for an identical CDR3. The rearrangement joins TRBV12-3 or TRBV12-4 to TRBJ2-3, with a possible D match to TRBD2 (5 bases). Trimming removed 1 base at V and 5 bases at J, with 7 bases between. CDR3 size: 13 residues. The CDR3 here is CASSLGGEDTQYF. CDR3 bases: TGTGCCAGCAGTTTAGGGGGAGAAGATACGCAGTATTTT.

This chain links TRBV27 with TRBJ2-5; D possibly corresponds to TRBD1 (7 bases). In germline, CDR1 is MNHEY, CDR2 SMNVEV (reference sequence). V was clipped by 2 bases and J by 5 bases, with 15 bases between them. The CDR3 runs to 15 residues. CDR3 amino acids: CASSLTPAGGETQYF. DNA of the CDR3: TGTGCCAGCAGTTTAACCCCGGCAGGGGGGGAGACCCAGTACTTC.

Remarks on this clone: Other DNA variants within this sample encode the same CDR3. The rearrangement uses TRBV5-1 and TRBJ1-1; no reliable D call. V shed 4 bases and J shed 5 bases, with 12 bases lying between them. The CDR3 spans 13 residues. Germline-derived CDR1 and CDR2 are SGHRS and YFSETQ. CDR3 sequence: CASSPEGRTEAFF. The CDR3 DNA reads TGCGCCAGCAGCCCGGAAGGGAGGACTGAAGCTTTCTTT.

J is TRBJ1-1 and V is TRBV3-1 (or the pseudogene TRBV3-2); no firm D call. Germline V gene data show CDR1 as LGHDT and CDR2 as YNNKEL (reference sequence). This CDR3 is 14 amino acids long. With 1 base removed from V and 6 bases from J, the gap between germline ends came to 12 bases. The CDR3 is CASSQGEGGPEAFF. DNA of the CDR3: TGTGCCAGCAGCCAAGGTGAGGGAGGTCCTGAAGCTTTCTTT.

The chain carries TRBV9 and TRBJ1-5; tentatively, D is TRBD1 (6 bases). Germline CDR1 reads SGDLS; CDR2 reads YYNGEE. Trimming left V 4 bases short and J 6 bases short, with 11 bases between. The CDR3 consists of 13 residues. CDR3 DNA sequence: TGTGCCAGCAGCACAGGGTTAGGTCAGCCCCAGCATTTT. Translating gives CASSTGLGQPQHF.

CDR3 residues: CASSVEGRSNEKLFF. In DNA, the CDR3 is TGTGCCAGCAGCGTAGAGGGGCGTTCGAATGAAAAACTGTTTTTT. V gene TRBV9 combines with J gene TRBJ1-4; possibly TRBD1 for D (5 bases). This CDR3 is built from 15 residues. The V end was cut by 0 bases, the J end by 5 bases, with 11 bases between. Per the germline V gene, CDR1 is SGDLS and CDR2 is YYNGEE.

The chain employs TRBV19 and TRBJ1-1, with D possibly being TRBD1 (6 bases). This CDR3 is built from 15 residues. CDR1 is LNHDA and CDR2 is SQIVND in the germline V gene (reference sequence). V was trimmed by 5 bases and J by 0 bases, leaving 13 bases between them. The DNA of the CDR3 is TGTGCCAGTAGTCCTCGGACAGCTTTGAACACTGAAGCTTTCTTT. Translation: CASSPRTALNTEAFF.

V and J are TRBV19 and TRBJ2-7, with D possibly matching TRBD1 (5 bases). CDR3 size: 11 residues. CDR1 is LNHDA, CDR2 SQIVND, per germline (reference sequence). The V gene lost 11 bases and the J gene lost 4 bases, with 12 bases spanning the gap. The CDR3, as DNA: TGTGCCTCGAAGGGGCTTTACGAGCAGTACTTC. Residues: CASKGLYEQYF.

CDR3 DNA: TGTGCCTGGAGCCGACCCGCAGGTATCACTAACTATGGCTACACCTTC. It specifies CAWSRPAGITNYGYTF. The chain has TRBV30 and TRBJ1-2, with D hard to call. Trimming shortened V by 3 bases and J by 0 bases, and 17 bases separated the two germline ends. The CDR3 length is 16 residues. CDR1 GTSNPN and CDR2 SVGIG come from the germline V gene (reference sequence).

The chain combines TRBV27 with TRBJ2-7; TRBD1 agrees at 9 bases. The germline V gene has CDR1 MNHEY and CDR2 SMNVEV (reference sequence). The CDR3 covers 14 residues. The V segment lost 5 bases and the J segment 4 bases; nucleotides outside the gene matches: 6. CDR3 region: CASSLGTGQYEQYF. The CDR3 region has the DNA TGTGCCAGCAGTCTAGGGACAGGGCAATACGAGCAGTACTTC.